The 27 T cell receptor beta chains below all came from one sample that was sequenced in a study of T cells and Merkel cell carcinoma outcomes. Sequenced by immunoSEQ multiplex PCR; TCRdb stores in-frame clones only, minus some. The profile shows approximately 6,400 clones, about four fifths of them singletons. Specimen: tumor tissue from Merkel cell carcinoma. All receptors derive from a human donor with Merkel cell carcinoma. Some clones in this sample may be carry-over from other donors' samples.

This clone was observed a few times. The CDR3 here is CASSSWTSGLYEQYF. The CDR3 DNA is TGTGCCAGTAGTTCATGGACTAGCGGCCTCTACGAGCAGTACTTC. The V gene is TRBV19, the J gene TRBJ2-7, with 10 bases that match TRBD2. CDR3 size: 15 residues. Per germline, CDR1 LNHDA and CDR2 SQIVND (reference sequence). With V trimmed by 5 bases and J by 3 bases, 7 bases remained unmatched.

This clone was observed once. The V gene is TRBV2, the J gene TRBJ2-7; a weak D match, TRBD1 (5 bases). V was pared by 5 bases and J by 5 bases, with 13 bases between. There are 13 residues in the CDR3. Germline V gene lookup returns CDR1 SNHLY and CDR2 FYNNEI. The DNA of the CDR3 is TGTGCCAGCAGTCAGGGATACACCGACGAGCAGTACTTC. Its translation: CASSQGYTDEQYF.

J is TRBJ1-2 and V is TRBV4-1; 8 bases are shared with TRBD1. The germline CDR1 and CDR2 sequences are MGHRA and YSYEKL. The ends lost 4 bases at V and 0 bases at J; junction bases unmatched: 1. This CDR3 is 14 amino acids long. The DNA of the CDR3 is TGCGCCAGCAGCCCGGACAGGGCTAACTATGGCTACACCTTC. This gives the protein CASSPDRANYGYTF.

The V and J genes are TRBV7-2 and TRBJ1-1, with no clear D. Germline V gene sequence: CDR1 SGHTA, CDR2 FQGNSA. V was pared by 8 bases and J by 3 bases, with 13 bases between. The length of the CDR3 is 13 residues. The DNA of the CDR3 is TGTGCCAGCGGCCCGCCCTCGTACACTGAAGCTTTCTTT. This encodes CASGPPSYTEAFF.

The rearrangement links TRBV19 to TRBJ1-5; TRBD1 agrees at 12 bases. The V segment lost 4 bases and the J segment 2 bases; nucleotides outside the gene matches: 12. There are 19 residues in the CDR3. The germline V gene has CDR1 LNHDA and CDR2 SQIVND (reference sequence). The CDR3 reads CASSKDSGTGGAGNQPQHF. For the CDR3, the DNA is TGTGCCAGTAGTAAAGACTCCGGGACAGGGGGCGCGGGCAATCAGCCCCAGCATTTT.

The chain links TRBV10-3 to TRBJ2-2, with D possibly matching TRBD2 (5 bases). Germline loops: CDR1 ENHRY, CDR2 SYGVKD. The V and J ends lost 0 bases and 2 bases respectively, with 10 bases between them. The CDR3 sequence is 16 residues long. This CDR3 is CAISESVGVNTGELFF. As DNA, the CDR3 is TGTGCCATCAGTGAGTCGGTGGGAGTCAACACCGGGGAGCTGTTTTTT.

The genes are TRBV7-6 and TRBJ2-3, with D perhaps matching TRBD1 (5 bases). The CDR3 extends over 18 amino acids. Per the germline V gene, CDR1 is SGHVS and CDR2 is FNYEAQ. Trimming pared 4 bases from V and 0 bases from J, leaving 20 bases between. In DNA form, the CDR3 reads TGTGCCAGCAGCTCCAGGGCCGCTACACTATTTAGCACAGATACGCAGTATTTT. Its translation is CASSSRAATLFSTDTQYF.

The CDR3 nucleotides are TGTGCCAGCAGCTTAGCCCTAGCGGGAGGTGTGAAAACAGATACGCAGTATTTT. Amino acid sequence: CASSLALAGGVKTDTQYF. The chain recombines TRBV7-9 with TRBJ2-3; 11 nucleotides agree with TRBD2. Trimming took 0 bases from V and 3 from J; bases not matched to a gene: 8. The CDR3 spans 18 residues. Germline values: CDR1 SEHNR, CDR2 FQNEAQ (reference sequence).

This clone was seen only a few times. The chain uses TRBV20-1 and TRBJ2-7; TRBD2 might be the D (6 bases). The length of the CDR3 is 11 residues. V lost 7 bases and J lost 2, with 9 bases in between. The germline V gene has CDR1 DFQATT and CDR2 SNEGSKA (reference sequence). For the CDR3, the DNA is TGCAGTGTCGGGGGTACCTACGAGCAGTACTTC. Amino acid sequence: CSVGGTYEQYF.

This clone was detected a few times. The chain couples TRBV19 to TRBJ1-5; no clear D gene. This CDR3 has 17 residues. V was shortened by 3 bases and J by 0 bases, with 15 bases between the two germline ends. Germline V CDR1 and CDR2: LNHDA, SQIVND (reference sequence). The CDR3 spells CASSMVMAQSSNQPQHF. The CDR3 nucleotides are TGTGCCAGTAGTATGGTCATGGCGCAGAGTAGCAATCAGCCCCAGCATTTT.

This chain links TRBV9 with TRBJ1-1; D is possibly TRBD1 (5 bases). This CDR3 is 14 amino acids long. V was cut by 2 bases and J by 3 bases, with 11 bases left in between. Germline CDR1 is SGDLS and CDR2 is YYNGEE. The CDR3 sequence: CASSVGGLHTEAFF. For the CDR3, the DNA is TGTGCCAGCAGCGTCGGGGGACTTCACACTGAAGCTTTCTTT.

The CDR3 DNA sequence: TGTGCCAGCAGTGAACGGGGACAGAGCTCCTACAATGAGCAGTTCTTC. As protein: CASSERGQSSYNEQFF. V gene TRBV6-1 combines with J gene TRBJ2-1; 7 bases fit TRBD1. CDR3 length: 16 amino acids. J lost 0 bases, V lost 2 bases, and 4 bases had no gene match. The germline CDR1 and CDR2 sequences are MNHNS and SASEGT.

V is TRBV18 and J is TRBJ2-2; 10 bases are a match to TRBD2. Germline CDR1 is KGHSH and CDR2 is LQKENI. Trimming took 4 bases from V and 5 from J; bases not matched to a gene: 10. The length of the CDR3 is 17 residues. Here the CDR3 reads CASSLRTSGPFTGELFF. CDR3 nucleotides: TGTGCCAGCTCACTAAGGACTAGCGGACCATTTACCGGGGAGCTGTTTTTT.

The rearrangement uses TRBV19 and TRBJ2-7, with 12 bases aligning to TRBD2. Germline assignment: CDR1 LNHDA and CDR2 SQIVND (reference sequence). The CDR3 sequence is 14 residues long. V gave up 4 bases and J gave up 4 bases; unmatched junction bases: 2. CDR3 sequence (DNA): TGTGCCAGTAGTACCCTAGCGGGAGGGTACGAGCAGTACTTC. It specifies CASSTLAGGYEQYF.

J is TRBJ2-5 and V is TRBV30; 12 bases align to TRBD1. V gave up 4 bases and J gave up 4 bases; unmatched junction bases: 7. Germline V CDR1 and CDR2: GTSNPN, SVGIG (reference sequence). The CDR3 contains 15 residues. The CDR3 here is CAWTEGQGAGETQYF. DNA of the CDR3: TGTGCCTGGACAGAGGGACAGGGGGCCGGAGAGACCCAGTACTTC.

J is TRBJ2-1 and V is TRBV5-5, with 8 bases fitting TRBD1. Unmatched junction bases numbered 4, after V lost 3 bases and J lost 11 bases. Germline CDR1 and CDR2: SGHKS and YYEKEE (reference sequence). CDR3 length: 12 amino acids. The CDR3 here is CASSSGQGKQFF. In DNA form, the CDR3 reads TGTGCCAGCAGCTCCGGACAGGGAAAGCAGTTCTTC.

About this clone: An end of the junction differs from the germline gene, which may be a read error. The gene calls are TRBV18 and TRBJ2-3; D is perhaps TRBD2 (6 bases). The CDR3 loop spans 12 amino acids. Per germline, CDR1 KGHSH and CDR2 LQKENI. CDR3 residues: CASSGGVPPWVF. DNA of the CDR3: TGTGCCAGCTCAGGCGGGGTCCCGCCGTGGGTTTTT.

A word on this clone: At one end the junction does not follow the germline gene, possibly because of a read error. At the DNA level, this CDR3 is encoded by other sequences in the same sample as well. The CDR3 protein is CASSLDGVGTDTQYF. CDR3 coding DNA: TGCGCCAGCAGTTTGGATGGGGTCGGCACAGATACGCAGTATTTT. The gene calls are TRBV5-1 and TRBJ2-3; D gene uncertain. Germline V gene sequence: CDR1 SGHRS, CDR2 YFSETQ. CDR3 size: 15 residues.

This clone has more than one count but fewer than ten. The chain recombines TRBV7-6 with TRBJ1-1; 8 positions agree with TRBD1. Losses at the gene ends were 3 bases for V and 3 bases for J; bases not matched to a gene: 3. This CDR3 has 14 amino acids. CDR1 SGHVS and CDR2 FNYEAQ come from the germline V gene. The CDR3 nucleotides are TGTGCCAGCAGCTTTCAACAGGGGGACACTGAAGCTTTCTTT. Protein: CASSFQQGDTEAFF.

The genes are TRBV18 and TRBJ2-1; D not resolved. CDR3 length: 17 amino acids. In germline, CDR1 is KGHSH, CDR2 LQKENI. Deletions cut 3 bases from V and 0 bases from J, with 15 bases between. The CDR3 here is CASSPPERRISYNEQFF. The CDR3 DNA reads as TGTGCCAGCTCACCCCCCGAACGGCGGATCTCCTACAATGAGCAGTTCTTC. Together with reference TRBV18 and TRBJ2-1, the CDR3 gives the full variable domain: NAGVMQNPRHLVRRRGQEARLRCSPMKGHSHVYWYRQLPEEGLKFMVYLQKENIIDESGMPKERFSAEFPKEGPSILRIQQVVRGDSAAYFCASSPPERRISYNEQFFGPGTRLTVL.

On this clone itself: Germline and junction disagree at one end, which may indicate a read error. Other DNA sequences in this specimen translate into the identical CDR3. J is TRBJ1-2 and V is TRBV29-1; no definite D call. The CDR3 runs 13 residues. Germline CDR1 is SQVTM and CDR2 is ANQGSEA. The DNA of the CDR3 is TGCAGCGTTGAAAAAAACAGTAACTATGGCTATACCTTC. This translates into CSVEKNSNYGYTF.

Only a few counts were recorded for this clone. V is TRBV5-4 and J is TRBJ2-2; D could derive from TRBD1 or TRBD2 (6 bases each). From germline, CDR1 is SGHNT and CDR2 YYREEE (reference sequence). The CDR3 covers 16 residues. Trimming left V 3 bases short and J 0 bases short, with 12 bases between. CDR3 sequence: CASSSKGGTNTGELFF. The CDR3 nucleotides read TGTGCCAGCAGCTCGAAGGGGGGCACGAACACCGGGGAGCTGTTTTTT.

The chain uses TRBV18 and TRBJ2-2; tentatively, D is TRBD1 (6 bases). The V gene's germline CDR1 is KGHSH and CDR2 LQKENI. CDR3 size: 13 residues. Trimming removed 9 bases at V and 1 base at J, with 9 bases between. The CDR3 protein is CASTGQNTGELFF. For the CDR3, the DNA is TGTGCCAGTACAGGGCAGAACACCGGGGAGCTGTTTTTT.

For this clone: The limits of the CDR3 on the DNA are not certain, so only TCRdb's listed CDR3 is given. V gene TRBV25-1 combines with J gene TRBJ2-1; TRBD2 is taken as the D call from the table, unchecked against the DNA. The CDR3 has 14 amino acids, counting both end residues. CDR1 MGHDK and CDR2 SYGVNS come from the germline V gene. The CDR3 here is CASSHWGSGTDEFF.

V gene TRBV7-9 combines with J gene TRBJ2-3, with 13 bases aligning to TRBD2. CDR3 length: 16 amino acids. Germline V CDR1 and CDR2: SEHNR, FQNEAQ (reference sequence). The ends lost 3 bases at V and 0 bases at J; junction bases unmatched: 0. The chain's CDR3 is CASSLGLAGSTDTQYF. CDR3 coding DNA: TGTGCCAGCAGCTTGGGACTAGCGGGAAGCACAGATACGCAGTATTTT.

V gene TRBV28 combines with J gene TRBJ2-7; no firm D call. The V gene's germline CDR1 is MDHEN and CDR2 SYDVKM. This CDR3 contains 15 residues. V shed 5 bases and J shed 0 bases, with 14 bases lying between them. DNA for the CDR3: TGTGCCAGCAGTCTTACTTCCTCACGCTCCTACGAGCAGTACTTC. Protein sequence: CASSLTSSRSYEQYF.

This clone was counted a single time. This chain connects TRBV7-9 to TRBJ1-4, with 8 positions matching TRBD1. J gave up 4 bases and V 5 bases, and 3 bases lay outside the gene matches. The CDR3 extends over 14 amino acids. CDR1 SEHNR and CDR2 FQNEAQ come from the germline V gene (reference sequence). The CDR3 protein is CASSLQGVNEKLFF. For the CDR3, the DNA is TGTGCCAGCAGCCTACAGGGGGTTAATGAAAAACTGTTTTTT.